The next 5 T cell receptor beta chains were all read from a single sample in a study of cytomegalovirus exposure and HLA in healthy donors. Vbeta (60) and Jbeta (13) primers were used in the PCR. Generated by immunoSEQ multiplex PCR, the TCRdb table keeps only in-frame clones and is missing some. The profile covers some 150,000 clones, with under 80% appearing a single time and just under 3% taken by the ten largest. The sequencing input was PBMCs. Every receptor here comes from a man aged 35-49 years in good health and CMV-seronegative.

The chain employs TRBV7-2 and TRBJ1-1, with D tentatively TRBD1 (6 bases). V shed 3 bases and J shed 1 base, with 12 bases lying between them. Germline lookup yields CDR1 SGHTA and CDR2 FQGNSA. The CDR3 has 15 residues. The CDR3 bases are TGTGCCAGCAGCTTGGCGACAGGTAGGAACACTGAAGCTTTCTTT. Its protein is CASSLATGRNTEAFF.

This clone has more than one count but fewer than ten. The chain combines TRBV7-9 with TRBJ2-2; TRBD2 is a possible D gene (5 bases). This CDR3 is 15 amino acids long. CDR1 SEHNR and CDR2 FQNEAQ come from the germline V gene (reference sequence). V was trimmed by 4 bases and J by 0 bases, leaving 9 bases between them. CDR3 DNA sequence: TGTGCCAGCAGCTCCCTCGGGACGAACACCGGGGAGCTGTTTTTT. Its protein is CASSSLGTNTGELFF.

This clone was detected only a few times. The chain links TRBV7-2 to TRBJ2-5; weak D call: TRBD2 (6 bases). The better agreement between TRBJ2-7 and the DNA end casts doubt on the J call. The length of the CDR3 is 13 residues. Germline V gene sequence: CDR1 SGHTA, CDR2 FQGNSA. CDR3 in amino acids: CASRGSGQYEQYF. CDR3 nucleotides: TGTGCCAGCAGGGGTAGCGGTCAGTACGAGCAGTACTTC.

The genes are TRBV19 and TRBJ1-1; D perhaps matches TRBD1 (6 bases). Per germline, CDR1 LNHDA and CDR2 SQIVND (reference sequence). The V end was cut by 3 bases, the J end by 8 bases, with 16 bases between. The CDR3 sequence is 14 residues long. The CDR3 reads CASSMGAGAREAFF. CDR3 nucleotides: TGTGCCAGTAGTATGGGCGCAGGGGCGCGGGAAGCTTTCTTT. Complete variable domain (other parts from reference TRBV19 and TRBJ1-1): DGGITQSPKYLFRKEGQNVTLSCEQNLNHDAMYWYRQDPGQGLRLIYYSQIVNDFQKGDIAEGYSVSREKKESFPLTVTSAQKNPTAFYLCASSMGAGAREAFFGQGTRLTVV.

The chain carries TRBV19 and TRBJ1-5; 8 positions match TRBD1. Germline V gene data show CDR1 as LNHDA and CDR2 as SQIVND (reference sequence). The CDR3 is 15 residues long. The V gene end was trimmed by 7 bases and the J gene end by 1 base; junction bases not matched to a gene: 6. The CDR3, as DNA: TGTGCCAGTAATCGACAGGGGATCAGCAATCAGCCCCAGCATTTT. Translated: CASNRQGISNQPQHF.